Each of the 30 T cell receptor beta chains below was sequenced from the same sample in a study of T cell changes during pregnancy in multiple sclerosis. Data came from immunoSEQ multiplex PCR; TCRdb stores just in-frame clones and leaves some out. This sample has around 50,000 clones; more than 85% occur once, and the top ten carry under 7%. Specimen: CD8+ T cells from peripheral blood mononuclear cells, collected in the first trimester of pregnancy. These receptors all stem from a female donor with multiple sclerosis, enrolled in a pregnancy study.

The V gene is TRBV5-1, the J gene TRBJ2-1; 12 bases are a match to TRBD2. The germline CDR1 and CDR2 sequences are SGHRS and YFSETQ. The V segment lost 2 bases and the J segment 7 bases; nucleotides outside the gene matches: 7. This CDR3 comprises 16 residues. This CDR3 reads CASSFSASGRGNEQFF. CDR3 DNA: TGCGCCAGCAGCTTTTCGGCTAGCGGGAGGGGGAATGAGCAGTTCTTC. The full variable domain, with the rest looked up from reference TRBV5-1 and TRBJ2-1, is KAGVTQTPRYLIKTRGQQVTLSCSPISGHRSVSWYQQTPGQGLQFLFEYFSETQRNKGNFPGRFSGRQFSNSRSEMNVSTLELGDSALYLCASSFSASGRGNEQFFGPGTRLTVL.

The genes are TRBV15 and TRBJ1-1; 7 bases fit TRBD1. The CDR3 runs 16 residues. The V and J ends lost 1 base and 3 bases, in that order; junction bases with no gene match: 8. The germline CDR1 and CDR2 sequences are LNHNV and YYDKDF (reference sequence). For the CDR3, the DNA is TGTGCCACCAGCAGAGGGGGAATTCAGGGGGACACTGAAGCTTTCTTT. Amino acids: CATSRGGIQGDTEAFF. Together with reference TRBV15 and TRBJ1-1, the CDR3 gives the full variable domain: DAMVIQNPRYQVTQFGKPVTLSCSQTLNHNVMYWYQQKSSQAPKLLFHYYDKDFNNEADTPDNFQSRRPNTSFCFLDIRSPGLGDTAMYLCATSRGGIQGDTEAFFGQGTRLTVV.

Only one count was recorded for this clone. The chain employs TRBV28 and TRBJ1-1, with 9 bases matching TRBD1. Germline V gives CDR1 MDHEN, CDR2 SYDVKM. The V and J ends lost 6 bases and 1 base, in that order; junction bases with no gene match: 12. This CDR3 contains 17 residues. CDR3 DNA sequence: TGTGCCAGCAGCACTAAATTCGACAGGGGGGGGAACACTGAAGCTTTCTTT. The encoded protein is CASSTKFDRGGNTEAFF.

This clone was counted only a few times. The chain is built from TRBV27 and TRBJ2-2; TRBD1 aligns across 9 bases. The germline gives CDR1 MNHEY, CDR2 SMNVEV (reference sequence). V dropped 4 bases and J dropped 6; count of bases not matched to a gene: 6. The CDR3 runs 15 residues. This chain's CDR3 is CASSSRQGGAGELFF. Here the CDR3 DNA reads TGTGCCAGCAGTTCCCGACAGGGGGGTGCCGGGGAGCTGTTTTTT.

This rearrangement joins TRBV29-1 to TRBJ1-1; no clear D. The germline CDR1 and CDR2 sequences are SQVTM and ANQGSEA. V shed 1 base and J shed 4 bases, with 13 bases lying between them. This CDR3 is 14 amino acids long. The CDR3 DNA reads TGCAGCGTTGAAGCCAGGTCCTCGAGCACTGAAGCTTTCTTT. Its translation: CSVEARSSSTEAFF.

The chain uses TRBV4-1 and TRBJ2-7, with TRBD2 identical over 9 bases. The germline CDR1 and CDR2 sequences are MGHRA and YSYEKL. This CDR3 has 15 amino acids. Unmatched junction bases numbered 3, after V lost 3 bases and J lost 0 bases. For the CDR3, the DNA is TGCGCCAGCAGCCAGTGGACTAGCGTCTCCTACGAGCAGTACTTC. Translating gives CASSQWTSVSYEQYF.

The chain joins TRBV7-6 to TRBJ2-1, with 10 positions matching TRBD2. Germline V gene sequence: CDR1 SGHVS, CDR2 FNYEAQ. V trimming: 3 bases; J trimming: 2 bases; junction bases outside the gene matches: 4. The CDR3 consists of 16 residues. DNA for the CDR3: TGTGCCAGCAGCTTTTTAGCGGGAGGTACCTACAATGAGCAGTTCTTC. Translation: CASSFLAGGTYNEQFF.

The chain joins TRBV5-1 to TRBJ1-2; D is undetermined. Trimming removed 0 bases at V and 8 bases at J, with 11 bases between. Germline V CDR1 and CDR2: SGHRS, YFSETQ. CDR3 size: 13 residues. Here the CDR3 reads CASSLDSVIGYTF. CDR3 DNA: TGCGCCAGCAGCTTGGACAGTGTTATCGGCTACACCTTC.

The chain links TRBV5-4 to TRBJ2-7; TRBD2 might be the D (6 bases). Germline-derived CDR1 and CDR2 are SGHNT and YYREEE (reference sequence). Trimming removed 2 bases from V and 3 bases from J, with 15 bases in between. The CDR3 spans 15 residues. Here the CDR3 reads CASSFRREPGYEQYF. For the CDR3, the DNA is TGTGCCAGCAGCTTCAGGAGGGAACCAGGCTACGAGCAGTACTTC.

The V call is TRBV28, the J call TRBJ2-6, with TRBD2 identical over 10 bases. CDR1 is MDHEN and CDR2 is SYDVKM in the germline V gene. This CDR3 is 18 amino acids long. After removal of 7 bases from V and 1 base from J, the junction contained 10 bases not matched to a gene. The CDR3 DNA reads TGTGCCAGCACCCGACTAGCGGGCACTGTATCTGGGGCCAACGTCCTGACTTTC. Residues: CASTRLAGTVSGANVLTF.

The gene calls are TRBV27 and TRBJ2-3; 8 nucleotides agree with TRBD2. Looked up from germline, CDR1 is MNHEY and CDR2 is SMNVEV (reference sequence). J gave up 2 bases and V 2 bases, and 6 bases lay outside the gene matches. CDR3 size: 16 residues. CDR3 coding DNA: TGTGCCAGCAGTTTAGAGTTAGCGGGGCCCACAGATACGCAGTATTTT. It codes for CASSLELAGPTDTQYF.

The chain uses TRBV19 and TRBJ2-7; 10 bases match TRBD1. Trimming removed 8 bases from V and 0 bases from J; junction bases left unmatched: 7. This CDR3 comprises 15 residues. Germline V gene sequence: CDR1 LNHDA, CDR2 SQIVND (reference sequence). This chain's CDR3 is CASGWGTGDSYEQYF. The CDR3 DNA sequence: TGTGCCAGTGGATGGGGGACAGGGGACTCCTACGAGCAGTACTTC.

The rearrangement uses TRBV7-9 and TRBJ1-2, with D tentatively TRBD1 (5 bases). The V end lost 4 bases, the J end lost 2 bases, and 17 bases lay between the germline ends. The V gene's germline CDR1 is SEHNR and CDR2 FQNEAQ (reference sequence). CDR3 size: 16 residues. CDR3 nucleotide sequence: TGTGCCAGCAGCTCCTCGTATGCGGGGGTAAACTATGGCTACACCTTC. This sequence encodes CASSSSYAGVNYGYTF.

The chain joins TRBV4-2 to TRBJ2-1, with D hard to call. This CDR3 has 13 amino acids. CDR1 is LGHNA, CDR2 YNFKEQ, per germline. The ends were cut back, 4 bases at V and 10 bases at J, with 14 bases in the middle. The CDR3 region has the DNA TGTGCCAGCAGCCCCACGAGGAAAGGAGAGCAGTTCTTC. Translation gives CASSPTRKGEQFF.

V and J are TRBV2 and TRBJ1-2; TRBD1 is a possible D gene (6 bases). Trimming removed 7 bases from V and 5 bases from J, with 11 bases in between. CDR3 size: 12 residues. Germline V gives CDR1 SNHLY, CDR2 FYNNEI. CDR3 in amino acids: CASNGGHYGYTF. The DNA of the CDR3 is TGTGCCAGCAATGGGGGACATTATGGCTACACCTTC.

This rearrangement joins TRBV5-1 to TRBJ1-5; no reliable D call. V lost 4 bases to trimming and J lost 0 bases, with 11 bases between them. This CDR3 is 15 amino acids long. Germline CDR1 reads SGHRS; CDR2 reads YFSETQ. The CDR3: CASSPSGYSNQPQHF. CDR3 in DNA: TGCGCCAGCAGCCCGTCGGGGTATAGCAATCAGCCCCAGCATTTT.

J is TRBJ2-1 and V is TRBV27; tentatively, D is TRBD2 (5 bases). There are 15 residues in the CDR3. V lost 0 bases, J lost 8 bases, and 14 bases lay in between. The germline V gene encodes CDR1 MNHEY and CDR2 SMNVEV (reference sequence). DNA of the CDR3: TGTGCCAGCAGTTTATCCAGAGCGGCAATCTATGAGCAGTTCTTC. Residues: CASSLSRAAIYEQFF.

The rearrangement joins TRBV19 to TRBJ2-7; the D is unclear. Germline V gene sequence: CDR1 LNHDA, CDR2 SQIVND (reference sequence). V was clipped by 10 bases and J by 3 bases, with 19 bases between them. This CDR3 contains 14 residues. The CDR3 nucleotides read TGTGCCACCTCGATCGCCGCTATAAACTACGAGCAGTACTTC. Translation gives CATSIAAINYEQYF.

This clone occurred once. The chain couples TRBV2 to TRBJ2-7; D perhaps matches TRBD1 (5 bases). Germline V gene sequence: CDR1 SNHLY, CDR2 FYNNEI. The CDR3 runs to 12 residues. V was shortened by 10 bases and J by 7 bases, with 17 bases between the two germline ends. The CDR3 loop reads CATLSQGGEQYF. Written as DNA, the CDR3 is TGTGCCACCCTTAGTCAGGGCGGAGAGCAGTACTTC.

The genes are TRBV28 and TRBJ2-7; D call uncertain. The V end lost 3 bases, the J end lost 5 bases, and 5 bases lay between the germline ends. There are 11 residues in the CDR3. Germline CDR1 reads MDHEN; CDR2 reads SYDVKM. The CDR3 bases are TGTGCCAGCAGTTTCTTAGACGAGCAGTACTTC. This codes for CASSFLDEQYF.

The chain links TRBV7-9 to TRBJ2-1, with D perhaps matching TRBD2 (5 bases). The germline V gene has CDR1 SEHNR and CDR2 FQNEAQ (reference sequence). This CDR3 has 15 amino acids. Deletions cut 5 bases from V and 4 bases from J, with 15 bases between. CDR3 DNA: TGTGCCAGCAGCCCGCGGCGTAGCGCATACAATGAGCAGTTCTTC. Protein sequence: CASSPRRSAYNEQFF.

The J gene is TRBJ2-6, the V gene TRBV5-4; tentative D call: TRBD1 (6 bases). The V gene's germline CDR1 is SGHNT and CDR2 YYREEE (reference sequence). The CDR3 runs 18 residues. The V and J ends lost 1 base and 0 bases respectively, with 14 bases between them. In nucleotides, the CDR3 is TGTGCCAGCAGCTTGCCCCCGGGACACAGCTCTGGGGCCAACGTCCTGACTTTC. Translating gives CASSLPPGHSSGANVLTF.

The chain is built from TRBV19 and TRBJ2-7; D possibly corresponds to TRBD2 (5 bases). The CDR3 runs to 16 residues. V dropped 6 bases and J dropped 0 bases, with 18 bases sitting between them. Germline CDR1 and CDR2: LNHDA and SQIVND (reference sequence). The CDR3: CASSPMWGADSYEQYF. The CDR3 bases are TGTGCCAGTAGCCCCATGTGGGGAGCAGACTCCTACGAGCAGTACTTC.

CDR3 DNA: TGTGCCAGCAGCTTAAAAGGGGGACTAGCGAACACCGGGGAGCTGTTTTTT. Protein product: CASSLKGGLANTGELFF. This sequence joins TRBV7-9 and TRBJ2-2; TRBD2 agrees at 8 bases. Germline assignment: CDR1 SEHNR and CDR2 FQNEAQ (reference sequence). The CDR3 runs 17 residues. V was clipped by 2 bases and J by 0 bases; unmatched bases: 5.

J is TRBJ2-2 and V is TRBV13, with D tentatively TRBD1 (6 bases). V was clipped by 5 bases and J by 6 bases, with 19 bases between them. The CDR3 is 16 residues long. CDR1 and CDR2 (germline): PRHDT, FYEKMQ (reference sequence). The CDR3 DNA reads TGTGCCAGCAGCCCGAAAGGGACAAGGAGGCCCGGGGAGCTGTTTTTT. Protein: CASSPKGTRRPGELFF. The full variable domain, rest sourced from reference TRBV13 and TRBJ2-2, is AAGVIQSPRHLIKEKRETATLKCYPIPRHDTVYWYQQGPGQDPQFLISFYEKMQSDKGSIPDRFSAQQFSDYHSELNMSSLELGDSALYFCASSPKGTRRPGELFFGEGSRLTVL.

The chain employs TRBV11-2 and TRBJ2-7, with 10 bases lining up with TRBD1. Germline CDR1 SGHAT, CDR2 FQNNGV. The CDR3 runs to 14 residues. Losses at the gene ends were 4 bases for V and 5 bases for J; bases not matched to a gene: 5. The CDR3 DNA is TGTGCCAGCAGCTCAGACAGGGGGCGCAACGAGCAGTACTTC. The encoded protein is CASSSDRGRNEQYF.

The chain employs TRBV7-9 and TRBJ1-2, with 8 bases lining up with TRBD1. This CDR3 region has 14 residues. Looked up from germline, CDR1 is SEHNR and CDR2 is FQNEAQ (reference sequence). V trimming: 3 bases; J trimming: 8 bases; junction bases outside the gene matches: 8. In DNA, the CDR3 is TGTGCCAGCAGCTTGGACAGGGAGGAAGGCGGCTACACCTTC. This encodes CASSLDREEGGYTF.

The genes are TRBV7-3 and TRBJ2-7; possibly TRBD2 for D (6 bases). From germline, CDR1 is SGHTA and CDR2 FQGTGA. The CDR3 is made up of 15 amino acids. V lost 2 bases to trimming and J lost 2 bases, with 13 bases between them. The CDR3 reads CASSLFSGTAYEQYF. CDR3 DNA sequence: TGTGCCAGCAGCTTATTTAGCGGTACTGCCTACGAGCAGTACTTC.

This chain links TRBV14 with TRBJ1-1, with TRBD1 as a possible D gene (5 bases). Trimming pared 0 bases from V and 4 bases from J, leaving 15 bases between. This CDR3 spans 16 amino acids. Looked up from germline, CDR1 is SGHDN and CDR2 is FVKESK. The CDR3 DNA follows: TGTGCCAGCAGCCAAGATGGGTTAAGGGGAAGCACTGAAGCTTTCTTT. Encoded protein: CASSQDGLRGSTEAFF.

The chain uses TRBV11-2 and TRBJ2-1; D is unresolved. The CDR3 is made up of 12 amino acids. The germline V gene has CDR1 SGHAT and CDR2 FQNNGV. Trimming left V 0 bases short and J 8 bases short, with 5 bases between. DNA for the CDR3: TGTGCCAGCAGCTTAGAACTCGATGAGCAGTTCTTC. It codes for CASSLELDEQFF. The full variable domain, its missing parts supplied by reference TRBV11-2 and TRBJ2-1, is EAGVAQSPRYKIIEKRQSVAFWCNPISGHATLYWYQQILGQGPKLLIQFQNNGVVDDSQLPKDRFSAERLKGVDSTLKIQPAKLEDSAVYLCASSLELDEQFFGPGTRLTVL.